The entry below describes one T cell receptor beta chain. The data stem from a study of control samples from healthy donors and cancer patients. The CDR3 sequence is 18 residues long. V dropped 5 bases and J dropped 3 bases, with 20 bases sitting between them. Germline CDR1 is LNHDA and CDR2 is SQIVND (reference sequence). Only in-frame clones appear in the TCRdb table, and some are missing; sequencing was by immunoSEQ multiplex PCR. This repertoire shows approximately 160,000 clones, just under 95% found once; its top ten account for 4.1%. The gene calls are TRBV19 and TRBJ1-6; D is perhaps TRBD1 (6 bases). This receptor was identified in a woman aged 55-70 years in good health. The specimen sequenced was blood. CDR3 nucleotide sequence: TGTGCCAGTAGTTGGGACACCAAAAGAGGGTTCTATAATTCACCCCTCCACTTT. This encodes CASSWDTKRGFYNSPLHF.